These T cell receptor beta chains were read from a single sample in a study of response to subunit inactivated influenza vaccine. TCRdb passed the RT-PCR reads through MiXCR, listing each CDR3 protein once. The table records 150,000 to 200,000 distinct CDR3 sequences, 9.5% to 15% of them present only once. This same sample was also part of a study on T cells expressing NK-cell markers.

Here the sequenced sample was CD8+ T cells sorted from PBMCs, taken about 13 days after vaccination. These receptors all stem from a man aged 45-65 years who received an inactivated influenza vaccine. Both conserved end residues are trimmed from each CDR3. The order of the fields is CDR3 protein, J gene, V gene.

cdr3_aa: ASRESRGKGQH
j_call: TRBJ1-5
v_call: TRBV12-3/TRBV12-4

cdr3_aa: ASSLTSGGLTDTQY
j_call: TRBJ2-3
v_call: TRBV5-5

cdr3_aa: ASSLTGGGTEAF
j_call: TRBJ1-1
v_call: TRBV12-3/TRBV12-4

cdr3_aa: ASSHGGGGGETQY
j_call: TRBJ2-5
v_call: TRBV7-8

cdr3_aa: SVGPSGGQPQH
j_call: TRBJ1-5
v_call: TRBV20-1

cdr3_aa: ASSTTGEGTEAF
j_call: TRBJ1-1
v_call: TRBV9

cdr3_aa: ASRGQGRYNEQF
j_call: TRBJ2-1
v_call: TRBV5-6

cdr3_aa: ASSYLDTYNEQF
j_call: TRBJ2-1
v_call: TRBV6-2/TRBV6-3

cdr3_aa: ASRDRSSYEQY
j_call: TRBJ2-7
v_call: TRBV12-3/TRBV12-4

cdr3_aa: ASSLLAGGYNEQF
j_call: TRBJ2-1
v_call: TRBV12-3/TRBV12-4

cdr3_aa: ASSPGLAGGLLYEQF
j_call: TRBJ2-1
v_call: TRBV7-2

cdr3_aa: ASSYWGQGVYNEQF
j_call: TRBJ2-1
v_call: TRBV6-2/TRBV6-3

cdr3_aa: ASRTGQGKDTQY
j_call: TRBJ2-3
v_call: TRBV6-1

cdr3_aa: ASSFPLGDEQY
j_call: TRBJ2-7
v_call: TRBV5-6

cdr3_aa: ASSLGYGTGTEAF
j_call: TRBJ1-1
v_call: TRBV5-1

cdr3_aa: SVVGTSANTGELF
j_call: TRBJ2-2
v_call: TRBV29-1

cdr3_aa: ASSFLGHQSRDEQF
j_call: TRBJ2-1
v_call: TRBV7-9

cdr3_aa: ASSHPSVSSTDTQY
j_call: TRBJ2-3
v_call: TRBV28

cdr3_aa: ASSNSGGASPLH
j_call: TRBJ1-6
v_call: TRBV6-1

cdr3_aa: ASSSGTGVNEQF
j_call: TRBJ2-1
v_call: TRBV6-5

cdr3_aa: SADRGEGNEQF
j_call: TRBJ2-1
v_call: TRBV29-1

cdr3_aa: ASSSASEQY
j_call: TRBJ2-7
v_call: TRBV5-6

cdr3_aa: ATTHGTGEF
j_call: TRBJ2-1
v_call: TRBV12-3/TRBV12-4

cdr3_aa: ATHRAPMTQETQY
j_call: TRBJ2-5
v_call: TRBV2

cdr3_aa: ASSDPSGSVGANVLT
j_call: TRBJ2-6
v_call: TRBV7-9

cdr3_aa: ASSLSWGPLYNEQF
j_call: TRBJ2-1
v_call: TRBV27

cdr3_aa: ASSQDGTSGTSTDTQY
j_call: TRBJ2-3
v_call: TRBV4-3

cdr3_aa: AWSGRGVHYEQY
j_call: TRBJ2-7
v_call: TRBV30

cdr3_aa: ASSLDRGRDGYT
j_call: TRBJ1-2
v_call: TRBV7-2

cdr3_aa: ASSLAGGRETQY
j_call: TRBJ2-5
v_call: TRBV11-2

cdr3_aa: AISAWRTENEQF
j_call: TRBJ2-1
v_call: TRBV10-3

cdr3_aa: SVVFLATNEQF
j_call: TRBJ2-1
v_call: TRBV29-1

cdr3_aa: ASWPVGAEETQY
j_call: TRBJ2-5
v_call: TRBV28

cdr3_aa: ASSYTPGRGYT
j_call: TRBJ1-2
v_call: TRBV6-5

cdr3_aa: ASSQDPGAGDEQF
j_call: TRBJ2-1
v_call: TRBV4-3

cdr3_aa: AGSYSLGNTEAF
j_call: TRBJ1-1
v_call: TRBV6-2/TRBV6-3

cdr3_aa: ASRNGTPNTGELF
j_call: TRBJ2-2
v_call: TRBV7-2

cdr3_aa: ASSQGQGGEQY
j_call: TRBJ2-7
v_call: TRBV14

cdr3_aa: ASSLLGLGDYEQY
j_call: TRBJ2-7
v_call: TRBV27